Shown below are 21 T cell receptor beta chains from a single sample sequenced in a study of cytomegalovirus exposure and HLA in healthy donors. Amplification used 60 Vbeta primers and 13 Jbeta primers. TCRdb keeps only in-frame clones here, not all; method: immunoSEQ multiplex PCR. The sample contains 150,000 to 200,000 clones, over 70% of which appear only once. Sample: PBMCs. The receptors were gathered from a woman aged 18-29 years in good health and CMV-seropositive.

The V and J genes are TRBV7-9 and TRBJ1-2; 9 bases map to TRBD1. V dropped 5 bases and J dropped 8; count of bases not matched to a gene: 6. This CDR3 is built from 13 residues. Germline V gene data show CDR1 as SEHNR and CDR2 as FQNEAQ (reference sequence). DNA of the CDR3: TGTGCCAGCAGCGCAAGACAGGGGGACGGCTACACCTTC. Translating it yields CASSARQGDGYTF.

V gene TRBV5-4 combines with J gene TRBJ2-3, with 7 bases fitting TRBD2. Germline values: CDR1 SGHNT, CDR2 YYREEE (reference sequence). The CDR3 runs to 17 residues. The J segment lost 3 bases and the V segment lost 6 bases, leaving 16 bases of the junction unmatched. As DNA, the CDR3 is TGTGCCAGCAACTCGGGGAGGGCTAGTGGGGAGACAGATACGCAGTATTTT. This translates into CASNSGRASGETDTQYF.

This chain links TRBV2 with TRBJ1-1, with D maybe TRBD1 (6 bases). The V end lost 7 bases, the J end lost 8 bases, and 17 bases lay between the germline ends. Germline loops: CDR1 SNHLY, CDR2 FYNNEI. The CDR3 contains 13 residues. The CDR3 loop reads CASTKEGGTEAFF. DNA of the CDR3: TGTGCCAGCACAAAGGAGGGGGGGACAGAAGCTTTCTTT.

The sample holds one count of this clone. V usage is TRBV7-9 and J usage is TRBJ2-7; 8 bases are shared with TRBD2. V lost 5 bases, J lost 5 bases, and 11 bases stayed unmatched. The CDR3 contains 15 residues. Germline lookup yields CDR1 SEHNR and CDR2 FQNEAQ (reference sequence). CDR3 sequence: CASSLRTGGPDEQYF. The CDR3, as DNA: TGTGCCAGCAGCCTCAGGACGGGGGGGCCCGACGAGCAGTACTTC.

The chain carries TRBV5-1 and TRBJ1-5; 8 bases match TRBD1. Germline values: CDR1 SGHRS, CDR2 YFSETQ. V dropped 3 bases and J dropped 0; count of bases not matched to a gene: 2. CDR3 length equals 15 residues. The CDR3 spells CASSSTGASNQPQHF. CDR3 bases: TGCGCCAGCAGCTCGACAGGGGCTAGCAATCAGCCCCAGCATTTT.

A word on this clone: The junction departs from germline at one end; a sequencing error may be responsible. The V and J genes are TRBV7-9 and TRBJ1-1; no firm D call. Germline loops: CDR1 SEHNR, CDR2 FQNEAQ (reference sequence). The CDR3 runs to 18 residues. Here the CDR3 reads CSSSLAFLGRKQKAEAFF. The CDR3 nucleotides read TGTTCCAGCAGCTTAGCGTTTTTGGGGAGGAAACAGAAGGCTGAAGCTTTCTTT.

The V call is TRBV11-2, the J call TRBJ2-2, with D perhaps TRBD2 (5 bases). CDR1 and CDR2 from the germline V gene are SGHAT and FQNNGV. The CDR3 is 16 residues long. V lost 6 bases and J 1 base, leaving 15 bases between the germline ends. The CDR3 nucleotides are TGTGCCAGCAGAACATACTTTGGGAGGAACACCGGGGAGCTGTTTTTT. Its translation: CASRTYFGRNTGELFF.

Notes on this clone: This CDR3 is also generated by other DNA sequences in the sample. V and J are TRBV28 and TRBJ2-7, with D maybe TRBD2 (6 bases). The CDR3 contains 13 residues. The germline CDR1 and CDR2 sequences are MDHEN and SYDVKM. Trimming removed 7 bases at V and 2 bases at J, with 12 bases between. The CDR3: CASKPPGAYEQYF. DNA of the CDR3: TGTGCCAGCAAGCCGCCGGGGGCCTACGAGCAGTACTTC.

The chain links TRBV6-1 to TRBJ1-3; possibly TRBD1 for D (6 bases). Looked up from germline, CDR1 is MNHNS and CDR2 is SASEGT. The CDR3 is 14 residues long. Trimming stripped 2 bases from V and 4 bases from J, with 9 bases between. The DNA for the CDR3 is TGTGCCAGCAGTGAATACAGGGCCGGAAACACCATATATTTT. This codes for CASSEYRAGNTIYF.

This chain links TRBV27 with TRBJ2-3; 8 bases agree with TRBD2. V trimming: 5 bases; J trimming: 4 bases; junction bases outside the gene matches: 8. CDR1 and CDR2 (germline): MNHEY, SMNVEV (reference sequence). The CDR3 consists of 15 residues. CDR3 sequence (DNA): TGTGCCAGCAGTATACGGGGGGGCACCCCAGATACGCAGTATTTT. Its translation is CASSIRGGTPDTQYF.

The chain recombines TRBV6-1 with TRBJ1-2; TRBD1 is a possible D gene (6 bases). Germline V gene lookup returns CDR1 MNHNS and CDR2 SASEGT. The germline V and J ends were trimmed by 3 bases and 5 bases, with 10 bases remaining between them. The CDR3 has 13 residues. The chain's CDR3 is CASSEGRGYGYTF. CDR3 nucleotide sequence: TGTGCCAGCAGTGAGGGGAGGGGGTATGGCTACACCTTC.

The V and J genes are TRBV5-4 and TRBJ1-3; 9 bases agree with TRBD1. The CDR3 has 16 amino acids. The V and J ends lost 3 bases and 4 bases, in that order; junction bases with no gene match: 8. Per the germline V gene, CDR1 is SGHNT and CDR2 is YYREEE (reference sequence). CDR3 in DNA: TGTGCCAGCAGCTCGCGCTACAGGGGGCCAGGAAACACCATATATTTT. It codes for CASSSRYRGPGNTIYF.

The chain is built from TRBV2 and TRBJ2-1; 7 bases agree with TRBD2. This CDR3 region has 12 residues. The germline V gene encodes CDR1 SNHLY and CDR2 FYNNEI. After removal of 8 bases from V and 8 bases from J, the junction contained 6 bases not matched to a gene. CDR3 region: CASGLVGHEQFF. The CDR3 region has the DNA TGTGCCAGCGGACTAGTCGGCCATGAGCAGTTCTTC.

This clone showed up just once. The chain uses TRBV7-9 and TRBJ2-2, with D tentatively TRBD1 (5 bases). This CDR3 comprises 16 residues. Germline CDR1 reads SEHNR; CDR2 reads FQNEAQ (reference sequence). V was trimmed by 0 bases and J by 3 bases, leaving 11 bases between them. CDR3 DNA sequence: TGTGCCAGCAGCTTAGCGCGACAGCGAGACACCGGGGAGCTGTTTTTT. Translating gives CASSLARQRDTGELFF.

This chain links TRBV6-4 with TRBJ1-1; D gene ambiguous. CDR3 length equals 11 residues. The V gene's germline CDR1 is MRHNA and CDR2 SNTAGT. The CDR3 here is CVQRPSAEAFF. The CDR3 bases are TGTGTCCAGCGGCCCTCGGCTGAAGCTTTCTTT.

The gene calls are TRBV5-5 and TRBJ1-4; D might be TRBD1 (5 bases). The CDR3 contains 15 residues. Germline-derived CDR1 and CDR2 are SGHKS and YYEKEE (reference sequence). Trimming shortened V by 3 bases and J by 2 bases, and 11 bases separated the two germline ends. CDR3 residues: CASSWGVSTNEKLFF. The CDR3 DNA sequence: TGTGCCAGCAGCTGGGGGGTTAGTACTAATGAAAAACTGTTTTTT.

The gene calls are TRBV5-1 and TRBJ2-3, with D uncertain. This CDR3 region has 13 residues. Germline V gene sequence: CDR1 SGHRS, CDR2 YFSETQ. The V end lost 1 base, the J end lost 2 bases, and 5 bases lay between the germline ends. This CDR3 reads CASSLYFTDTQYF. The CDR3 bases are TGCGCCAGCAGCTTGTACTTCACAGATACGCAGTATTTT.

Here the CDR3 reads CAWKRWTGIGEAFF. The CDR3 bases are TGTGCCTGGAAGAGGTGGACAGGGATAGGCGAAGCTTTCTTT. The rearrangement links TRBV30 to TRBJ1-1; TRBD1 matches 8 bases. CDR1 is GTSNPN and CDR2 is SVGIG in the germline V gene (reference sequence). CDR3 length: 14 residues. Trimming at V came to 4 bases and at J to 8 bases, leaving 12 bases not matched to a gene.

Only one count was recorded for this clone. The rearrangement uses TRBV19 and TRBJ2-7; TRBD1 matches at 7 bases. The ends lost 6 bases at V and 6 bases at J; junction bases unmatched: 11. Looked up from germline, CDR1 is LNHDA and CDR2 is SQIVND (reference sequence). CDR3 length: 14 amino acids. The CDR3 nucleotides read TGTGCCAGTAGGAAGAGGGGGCGCGAAGCCGAGCAGTACTTC. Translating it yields CASRKRGREAEQYF. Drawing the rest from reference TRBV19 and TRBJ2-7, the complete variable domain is DGGITQSPKYLFRKEGQNVTLSCEQNLNHDAMYWYRQDPGQGLRLIYYSQIVNDFQKGDIAEGYSVSREKKESFPLTVTSAQKNPTAFYLCASRKRGREAEQYFGPGTRLTVT.

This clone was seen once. The DNA of the CDR3 is TGCGCCAGCAGTGAGCCGGAAATCGGAGGCACAGATACGCAGTATTTT. Translation gives CASSEPEIGGTDTQYF. The chain links TRBV10-2 to TRBJ2-3, with no clear D. Trimming cost V 2 bases and J 1 base, with 13 bases left between them. This CDR3 spans 16 amino acids. Germline lookup yields CDR1 WSHSY and CDR2 SAAADI.

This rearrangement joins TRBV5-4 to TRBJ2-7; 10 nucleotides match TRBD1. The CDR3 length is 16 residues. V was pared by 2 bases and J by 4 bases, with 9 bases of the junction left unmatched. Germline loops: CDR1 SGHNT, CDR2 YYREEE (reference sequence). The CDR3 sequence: CASSLHPGDRGYEQYV. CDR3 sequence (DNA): TGTGCCAGCAGCTTACACCCAGGGGACAGGGGTTACGAGCAGTACGTC.